One and the same sample provided the 15 T cell receptor beta chains below, sequenced in a study of T-cell reconstitution after alpha-beta-depleted transplantation in children. This sample's TCRbeta library carried unique molecular identifier barcodes. TCRdb recomputed calls from the PCR reads with MiXCR, one row per CDR3 protein. The sample records about 210,000 distinct CDR3 sequences, roughly 15% being singletons. Sample: PBMCs, mostly from graft donor cells, taken 360 days after TCRalphabeta/CD19-depleted stem cell transplant. The receptors come from a male patient aged 2 to 10 who had a stem cell transplant for acute lymphoblastic leukemia, so the T cells may come from the graft donor.

The chain combines TRBV12-3 or TRBV12-4 with TRBJ1-6, with a tentative D call TRBD1 (6 bases). This CDR3 region has 15 residues. With 6 bases removed from V and 6 bases from J, the gap between germline ends came to 15 bases. CDR3 loop: CASSTGSGANSPLHF. The CDR3 region has the DNA TGTGCCAGCAGCACAGGGTCTGGAGCTAATTCACCCCTCCACTTT.

In its sample, this clonotype was seen a few times. The chain is built from TRBV12-3 or TRBV12-4 and TRBJ2-7; D unresolved. This CDR3 is 12 amino acids long. Trimming shortened V by 6 bases and J by 6 bases, and 12 bases separated the two germline ends. In DNA form, the CDR3 reads TGTGCCAGCAGGTCTGGGGTCGCCGAGCAGTACTTC. It is translated as CASRSGVAEQYF.

This rearrangement joins TRBV7-2 to TRBJ2-1, with D unclear. V shed 1 base and J shed 9 bases, with 4 bases lying between them. Germline lookup yields CDR1 SGHTA and CDR2 FQGNSA. This CDR3 contains 11 residues. As DNA, the CDR3 is TGTGCCAGCAGCTTAGGAGTTGAGCAGTTCTTC. This encodes CASSLGVEQFF. Filled out from reference TRBV7-2 and TRBJ2-1, the complete variable domain reads GAGVSQSPSNKVTEKGKDVELRCDPISGHTALYWYRQSLGQGLEFLIYFQGNSAPDKSGLPSDRFSAERTGGSVSTLTIQRTQQEDSAVYLCASSLGVEQFFGPGTRLTVL.

This clonotype was counted a few times. The genes are TRBV7-9 and TRBJ2-1; no reliable D call. This CDR3 spans 12 amino acids. Germline V gene sequence: CDR1 SEHNR, CDR2 FQNEAQ (reference sequence). V lost 5 bases and J 8 bases, leaving 10 bases between the germline ends. The CDR3 loop reads CASSQNVDEQFF. The CDR3 nucleotides read TGTGCCAGCAGCCAGAATGTGGATGAGCAGTTCTTC. The variable domain in full, with the rest retrieved from reference TRBV7-9 and TRBJ2-1, is DTGVSQNPRHKITKRGQNVTFRCDPISEHNRLYWYRQTLGQGPEFLTYFQNEAQLEKSRLLSDRFSAERPKGSFSTLEIQRTEQGDSAMYLCASSQNVDEQFFGPGTRLTVL.

The chain is built from TRBV15 and TRBJ2-1, with 12 bases matching TRBD2. The CDR3 totals 14 residues. The germline V gene encodes CDR1 LNHNV and CDR2 YYDKDF (reference sequence). J lost 12 bases, V lost 4 bases, and 7 bases had no gene match. Written as DNA, the CDR3 is TGTGCCACCAGCATCCTAGCGGGGGGGCTGGGGCAGTTCTTC. Translating it yields CATSILAGGLGQFF.

This clonotype occurred many times. The gene calls are TRBV12-3 or TRBV12-4 and TRBJ2-3, with a possible D match to TRBD2 (5 bases). V lost 3 bases to trimming and J lost 3 bases, with 13 bases between them. The CDR3 consists of 15 residues. This chain's CDR3 is CASSFGGQVTDTQYF. DNA of the CDR3: TGTGCCAGCAGTTTCGGCGGGCAGGTGACAGATACGCAGTATTTT.

The chain uses TRBV27 and TRBJ2-7; possibly TRBD2 for D (7 bases). CDR3 length equals 15 residues. Between the trimmed V and J ends, which lost 6 bases and 0 bases, there was a span of 15 bases. Germline CDR1 reads MNHEY; CDR2 reads SMNVEV (reference sequence). The CDR3 DNA is TGTGCCAGCAGCGCGGGGGCGTTTAGCTCCTACGAGCAGTACTTC. Protein sequence: CASSAGAFSSYEQYF.

The chain combines TRBV12-3 or TRBV12-4 with TRBJ2-2; perhaps D is TRBD1 or TRBD2 (6 bases each). V lost 2 bases to trimming and J lost 4 bases, with 14 bases between them. The CDR3 length is 16 residues. CDR3 DNA sequence: TGTGCCAGCAGTTTATATGGGGGGCTCGTCACCGGGGAGCTGTTTTTT. This translates into CASSLYGGLVTGELFF.

The table lists this clonotype with a few counts. The chain uses TRBV7-2 and TRBJ2-5; a possible D gene is TRBD2 (5 bases). The CDR3 consists of 14 residues. Germline CDR1 and CDR2: SGHTA and FQGNSA. Deletions cut 5 bases from V and 4 bases from J, with 14 bases between. CDR3 coding DNA: TGTGCCAGCAGCCAGAGGGCCGTGAGAGAGACCCAGTACTTC. It translates to CASSQRAVRETQYF.

The chain couples TRBV5-1 to TRBJ2-3; the D gene could be TRBD1 or TRBD2 (5 bases each). Deletions cut 4 bases from V and 4 bases from J, with 13 bases between. The germline gives CDR1 SGHRS, CDR2 YFSETQ. The CDR3 consists of 14 residues. CDR3 coding DNA: TGCGCCAGCAGCCTGGGACCAATCCCAGATACGCAGTATTTT. Amino acids: CASSLGPIPDTQYF.

This clonotype was seen just once. The chain's CDR3 is CSASVHREPGELFF. The CDR3 DNA reads as TGCAGTGCTTCGGTCCACAGGGAACCCGGGGAGCTGTTTTTT. The chain uses TRBV20-1 and TRBJ2-2; perhaps TRBD1 as D (6 bases). Germline values: CDR1 DFQATT, CDR2 SNEGSKA (reference sequence). V was clipped by 5 bases and J by 6 bases, with 16 bases between them. This CDR3 is built from 14 residues.

This clonotype occurred a few times. The chain carries TRBV4-2 and TRBJ2-1; 11 bases are shared with TRBD2. Looked up from germline, CDR1 is LGHNA and CDR2 is YNFKEQ. The CDR3 extends over 16 amino acids. CDR3 residues: CAGSQGGTSGYNEQFF. The CDR3 DNA is TGTGCAGGCAGCCAAGGAGGGACTAGCGGCTACAATGAGCAGTTCTTC.

This clonotype has ten or more counts. The V call is TRBV28, the J call TRBJ2-7; a weak D match, TRBD1 (5 bases). Germline CDR1 is MDHEN and CDR2 is SYDVKM. Trimming removed 4 bases at V and 4 bases at J, with 11 bases between. CDR3 size: 13 residues. The CDR3 protein is CASSSHQGYEQYF. CDR3 nucleotide sequence: TGTGCCAGCAGTTCTCATCAGGGTTACGAGCAGTACTTC.

The V gene is TRBV5-1, the J gene TRBJ2-3, with 8 bases aligning to TRBD2. The germline gives CDR1 SGHRS, CDR2 YFSETQ. V lost 3 bases and J lost 4; bases outside the gene matches: 10. The CDR3 consists of 16 residues. The CDR3 DNA reads TGCGCCAGCAGCTACGGGAACCGGGGGGGCGCAGATACGCAGTATTTT. The encoded protein is CASSYGNRGGADTQYF.

With respect to this clonotype: Its ends do not fully match the called genes, so a read error is possible. The chain has TRBV4-1 and TRBJ2-1; the D gene is possibly TRBD2 (6 bases). Germline assignment: CDR1 MGHRA and CDR2 YSYEKL. The CDR3 runs 14 residues. CDR3 DNA sequence: TGCGCCAGCAGTTCCCCGACTAGTTACAATGGGCAGTTCTTC. This codes for CASSSPTSYNGQFF.